The clone carrying this TCR beta chain was seen repeatedly, ten times or more. Its antigen remains unknown. Isolated RNA was reverse transcribed in full, so expressed TCRB transcripts were sequenced. Profiling relied on immunoSEQ multiplex PCR, and the TCRdb table lists in-frame clones only, not all of them. This table holds around 180,000 clones, over 6% found once. The CDR3 extends over 13 amino acids. V was shortened by 5 bases and J by 2 bases, with 9 bases between the two germline ends. Germline lookup yields CDR1 LNHDA and CDR2 SQIVND (reference sequence). The data originate from a study of beta chain features in type 1 diabetes. Overall study results and limits: The VDJ junctions of type 1 diabetes patients carried fewer insertions and more deletions. Resolution of whether HLA type affects TCRB rearrangement was not achieved here. For Type 1 diabetes patients, all four CD4+ subsets carried TCRB CDR3s that were moderately but significantly shorter. The naive, central memory and Treg TCRB repertoires of patients appeared to be more similar to one another than those of healthy donors.

CD45RO/CCR7/CD25/CD127/CD95/CD27 staining was used to isolate CD4+ naive, central memory, regulatory and stem cell-like memory cells by sorting. The rearrangement uses TRBV19 and TRBJ1-2, with a weak D call TRBD1 (6 bases). The TCR sequence derives from a man aged 18 to 30 with type 1 diabetes. Sequences were obtained from central memory CD4+ T cells from blood. The CDR3 reads CASSDGQNYGYTF. As DNA, the CDR3 is TGTGCCAGTAGTGACGGACAGAACTATGGCTACACCTTC.